This T cell receptor (beta chain) emerged from a study of CD8+CD57+ T cells in acquired aplastic anemia. Study findings and constraints: No significant difference in CD8+ Simpson's diversity was found between patients and controls.

This clonotype occurred many times. Its antigen remains unidentified. According to the study, genomic DNA was the template for TCR beta VDJ and CDR3 profiling. TCRdb re-called the reads with MiXCR, one entry per CDR3 protein. The sample yields approximately 170,000 distinct CDR3 sequences, more than 45% seen once. Patients chosen for sequencing had CD8+CD57+ cells that had expanded, as shown by flow cytometry. Severe acquired aplastic anemia affected all patients. Sequenced input: sorted CD4+, CD8+, or CD8+CD57+ T cells (not recorded which) from PBMCs. This clonotype was obtained from a human donor with aplastic anemia.

CDR3 amino acids: CASRSGLGVGYTF. The CDR3 DNA sequence: TGTGCCAGCAGGTCCGGACTGGGGGTGGGCTACACCTTC. The V call is TRBV12-3 or TRBV12-4, the J call TRBJ1-2; maybe TRBD1 (5 bases). This CDR3 is built from 13 residues. With 6 bases removed from V and 8 bases from J, the gap between germline ends came to 16 bases.